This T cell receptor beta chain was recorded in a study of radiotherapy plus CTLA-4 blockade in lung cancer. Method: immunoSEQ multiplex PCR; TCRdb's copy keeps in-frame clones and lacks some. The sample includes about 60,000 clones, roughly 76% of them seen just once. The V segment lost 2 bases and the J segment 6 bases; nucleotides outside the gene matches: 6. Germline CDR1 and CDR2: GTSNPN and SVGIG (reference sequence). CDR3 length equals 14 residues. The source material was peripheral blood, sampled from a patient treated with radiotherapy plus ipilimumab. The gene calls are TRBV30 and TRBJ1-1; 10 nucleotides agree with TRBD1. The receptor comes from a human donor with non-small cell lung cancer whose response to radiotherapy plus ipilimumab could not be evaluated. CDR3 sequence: CAWSQTGGLAEAFF. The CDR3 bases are TGTGCCTGGAGTCAGACAGGGGGCTTGGCTGAAGCTTTCTTT.